The entry that follows covers one TCR beta chain sequence. This sample was included in a study of T cells after yellow fever vaccination. The study made its TCR cDNA through 5'RACE template switching. That step introduced a universal primer site along with UMIs. MiXCR was run by TCRdb on the 5' RACE reads, yielding one entry per CDR3 protein. Among about 300,000 distinct CDR3 sequences listed, about 4% were seen once. V dropped 2 bases and J dropped 9 bases, with 20 bases sitting between them. CDR1 and CDR2 from the germline V gene are SGHRS and YFSETQ. The CDR3 has 15 amino acids. The receptor's source is a young man who received the YFV17D yellow fever vaccine. This sequence joins TRBV5-1 and TRBJ2-5; D could derive from TRBD1 or TRBD2 (5 bases each). Sequencing used PBMCs, obtained 5 days after the yellow fever booster vaccination. This chain's CDR3 is CASSLPGPNPYAQYF. As DNA, the CDR3 is TGCGCCAGCAGCTTACCGGGACCGAACCCGTATGCCCAGTACTTC.